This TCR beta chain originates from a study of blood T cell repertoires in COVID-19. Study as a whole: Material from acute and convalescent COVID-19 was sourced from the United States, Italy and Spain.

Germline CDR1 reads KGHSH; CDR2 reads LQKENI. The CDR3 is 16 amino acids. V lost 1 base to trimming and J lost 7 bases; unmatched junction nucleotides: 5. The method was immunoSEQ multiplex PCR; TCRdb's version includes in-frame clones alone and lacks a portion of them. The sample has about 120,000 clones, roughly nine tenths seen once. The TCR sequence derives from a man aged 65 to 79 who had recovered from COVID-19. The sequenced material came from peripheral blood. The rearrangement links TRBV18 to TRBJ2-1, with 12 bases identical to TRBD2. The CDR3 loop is CASSPRTSGVGNEQFF. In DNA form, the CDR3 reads TGTGCCAGCTCACCACGGACTAGCGGGGTAGGGAATGAGCAGTTCTTC.